The next 21 T cell receptor beta chains were all read from a single sample in a study of blood T cell repertoires in COVID-19 (TCRdb year 2020). Libraries were prepared through the immunoSEQ multiplex PCR assay. TCRdb stores this immuneACCESS table with in-frame sequences only. Part of the clones is absent; in the studies checked, under half of the shortfall reflects unresolved V genes, and no reason is known for the rest. The sample table records approximately 180,000 clones; more than 80% of these occur just once. The top ten constitute roughly 12% of the sample. Sequencing was carried out using peripheral blood. These TCRs come from a woman older than 75 with COVID-19, enrolled during active disease.

J is TRBJ1-6 and V is TRBV5-4, with TRBD1 matching over 9 bases. The germline V gene encodes CDR1 SGHNT and CDR2 YYREEE (reference sequence). The CDR3 runs to 14 residues. The junction had 2 bases not matched to a gene; V was cut back by 2 bases and J by 8 bases. CDR3 loop: CASSLRDRDSPLHF. CDR3 DNA sequence: TGTGCCAGCAGCTTACGGGACAGGGATTCACCCCTCCACTTT.

The gene calls are TRBV6-4 and TRBJ1-6; tentatively, D is TRBD1 (6 bases). Per germline, CDR1 MRHNA and CDR2 SNTAGT. The CDR3 consists of 16 residues. V lost 6 bases, J lost 2 bases, and 14 bases lay in between. In DNA form, the CDR3 reads TGTGCCAGCAGCGAACAGGGTTTGGCCTATAATTCACCCCTCCACTTT. It encodes CASSEQGLAYNSPLHF.

Only one count was recorded for this clone. The J gene is TRBJ2-1, the V gene TRBV9; tentative D call: TRBD1 (6 bases). The CDR3 totals 16 residues. V was trimmed by 3 bases and J by 0 bases, leaving 13 bases between them. The germline gives CDR1 SGDLS, CDR2 YYNGEE. As DNA, the CDR3 is TGTGCCAGCAGCGGGCCGGGACAAAACTCCTACAATGAGCAGTTCTTC. Its translation: CASSGPGQNSYNEQFF.

Only a few counts were recorded for this clone. The gene calls are TRBV3-1 (or the pseudogene TRBV3-2) and TRBJ2-7; perhaps TRBD2 as D (5 bases). The ends were cut back, 4 bases at V and 0 bases at J, with 13 bases in the middle. Germline values: CDR1 LGHDT, CDR2 YNNKEL (reference sequence). CDR3 size: 15 residues. Written as DNA, the CDR3 is TGTGCCAGCAGCCCGGGATTTGCGATCTCCTACGAGCAGTACTTC. Translating it yields CASSPGFAISYEQYF.

The genes are TRBV18 and TRBJ2-6, with D perhaps TRBD2 (5 bases). The V and J ends lost 2 bases and 3 bases respectively, with 8 bases between them. The germline gives CDR1 KGHSH, CDR2 LQKENI. The CDR3 spans 15 residues. As DNA, the CDR3 is TGTGCCAGCTCACCAACTAGTTTTGGGGCCAACGTCCTGACTTTC. Protein sequence: CASSPTSFGANVLTF.

This clone was recorded only once. The V and J genes are TRBV5-1 and TRBJ2-3, with TRBD2 identical over 9 bases. CDR1 and CDR2 (germline): SGHRS, YFSETQ. V gave up 4 bases and J gave up 4 bases; unmatched junction bases: 10. There are 16 residues in the CDR3. The CDR3 region is CASSGIGTSLADTQYF. DNA for the CDR3: TGCGCCAGCAGCGGGATCGGGACTAGCCTGGCAGATACGCAGTATTTT.

V and J are TRBV5-1 and TRBJ1-1, with a weak D call TRBD1 (5 bases). CDR3 length equals 14 residues. Germline V CDR1 and CDR2: SGHRS, YFSETQ. V was clipped by 0 bases and J by 5 bases, with 11 bases between them. CDR3 nucleotide sequence: TGCGCCAGCAGCTTGGCCGGGGGGAGAACTGAAGCTTTCTTT. Amino acid sequence: CASSLAGGRTEAFF.

This clone was recorded a few times. The chain couples TRBV7-8 to TRBJ2-7; maybe TRBD1 (6 bases). Trimming stripped 5 bases from V and 4 bases from J, with 15 bases between. The germline V gene encodes CDR1 SGHVS and CDR2 FQNEAQ. CDR3 length: 14 residues. The CDR3 sequence: CASSIQGPTYEQYF. CDR3 nucleotides: TGTGCCAGCAGCATACAGGGTCCCACTTACGAGCAGTACTTC.

The chain employs TRBV27 and TRBJ2-2, with D perhaps TRBD2 (6 bases). V lost 0 bases and J lost 2, with 10 bases in between. This CDR3 is 16 amino acids long. Germline loops: CDR1 MNHEY, CDR2 SMNVEV (reference sequence). In DNA form, the CDR3 reads TGTGCCAGCAGTTTATCCAGCGGGCCTAACACCGGGGAGCTGTTTTTT. Protein product: CASSLSSGPNTGELFF.

The chain's CDR3 is CASSSDRGGTEAFF. The CDR3 coding sequence is TGTGCCAGCTCATCAGACAGGGGCGGCACTGAAGCTTTCTTT. The chain combines TRBV18 with TRBJ1-1, with 8 nucleotides matching TRBD1. Germline CDR1 KGHSH, CDR2 LQKENI. This CDR3 has 14 residues. V shed 5 bases, J shed 4 bases, and the junction held 6 bases outside the gene matches.

The chain uses TRBV6-5 and TRBJ1-4; 7 positions agree with TRBD1. This CDR3 comprises 15 residues. Germline CDR1 and CDR2: MNHEY and SVGAGI. After removal of 0 bases from V and 10 bases from J, the junction contained 8 bases not matched to a gene. CDR3 amino acids: CASSYSRGPRGKLFF. The CDR3 DNA reads as TGTGCCAGCAGTTACTCAAGGGGGCCTCGTGGAAAACTGTTTTTT.

The V call is TRBV5-6, the J call TRBJ2-7; D remains unclear. The length of the CDR3 is 14 residues. The germline V gene encodes CDR1 SGHDT and CDR2 YYEEEE. V was pared by 0 bases and J by 3 bases, with 10 bases between. CDR3 sequence (DNA): TGTGCCAGCAGCTTGGAACTGTCCGACTACGAGCAGTACTTC. It codes for CASSLELSDYEQYF.

This clone appeared a single time. The CDR3 reads CASREQFSSYEQYF. The CDR3 DNA follows: TGTGCCAGCAGGGAACAGTTCAGCTCCTACGAGCAGTACTTC. V gene TRBV2 combines with J gene TRBJ2-7; D gene uncertain. The CDR3 has 14 amino acids. V lost 6 bases, J lost 0 bases, and 12 bases lay in between. Looked up from germline, CDR1 is SNHLY and CDR2 is FYNNEI.

The rearrangement joins TRBV29-1 to TRBJ1-2, with TRBD1 identical over 10 bases. The CDR3 has 13 amino acids. Germline CDR1 and CDR2: SQVTM and ANQGSEA. V was clipped by 7 bases and J by 7 bases; unmatched bases: 9. CDR3 nucleotides: TGCAGCGCCCGGACAGGGGGTGAGCCTGGCTACACCTTC. It yields the protein CSARTGGEPGYTF.

This chain uses TRBV28 with TRBJ1-5; D unclear. The CDR3 covers 14 residues. The V end lost 5 bases, the J end lost 5 bases, and 13 bases lay between the germline ends. CDR1 and CDR2 from the germline V gene are MDHEN and SYDVKM. The CDR3 protein is CASSVQSGHQPQHF. The CDR3 nucleotides read TGTGCCAGCAGTGTACAGAGCGGACATCAGCCCCAGCATTTT. Based on the CDR3 plus reference TRBV28 and TRBJ1-5, the full variable domain is DVKVTQSSRYLVKRTGEKVFLECVQDMDHENMFWYRQDPGLGLRLIYFSYDVKMKEKGDIPEGYSVSREKKERFSLILESASTNQTSMYLCASSVQSGHQPQHFGDGTRLSIL.

The chain carries TRBV27 and TRBJ1-1, with TRBD1 as a possible D gene (5 bases). CDR3 length equals 12 residues. Germline values: CDR1 MNHEY, CDR2 SMNVEV (reference sequence). V lost 2 bases to trimming and J lost 10 bases, with 11 bases between them. The CDR3 nucleotides read TGTGCCAGCAGTTTAAACCAGGGAAGAGCTTTCTTT. Residues: CASSLNQGRAFF.

This clone was seen more than once but under ten times. This chain links TRBV5-1 with TRBJ2-7; TRBD2 might be the D (5 bases). CDR3 length: 13 residues. Germline V gives CDR1 SGHRS, CDR2 YFSETQ. V shed 2 bases and J shed 5 bases, with 11 bases lying between them. CDR3: CASSFAAGNEQYF. The CDR3 nucleotides are TGCGCCAGCAGCTTTGCGGCCGGGAACGAGCAGTACTTC.

This clone was detected once. The CDR3 region is CASSIFSGLEAFF. Here the CDR3 DNA reads TGTGCCAGTAGTATATTTTCAGGACTTGAAGCTTTCTTT. The chain recombines TRBV19 with TRBJ1-1; unclear D gene. Germline values: CDR1 LNHDA, CDR2 SQIVND (reference sequence). Trimming shortened V by 2 bases and J by 7 bases, and 11 bases separated the two germline ends. The CDR3 sequence is 13 residues long.

The chain links TRBV24-1 to TRBJ1-1, with D possibly being TRBD1 (6 bases). The CDR3 sequence is 14 residues long. Germline V gene sequence: CDR1 KGHDR, CDR2 SFDVKD. V lost 4 bases and J 3 bases, leaving 11 bases between the germline ends. CDR3 region: CATSEGGDYTEAFF. For the CDR3, the DNA is TGTGCCACCAGTGAAGGGGGGGACTACACTGAAGCTTTCTTT.

The chain joins TRBV30 to TRBJ1-1; 10 bases align to TRBD1. The trim removed 2 bases at V and 1 base at J, leaving 4 bases unmatched. The V gene's germline CDR1 is GTSNPN and CDR2 SVGIG (reference sequence). The CDR3 extends over 15 amino acids. CDR3 DNA: TGTGCCTGGAGTCCGGGACAGGGGACGAACACTGAAGCTTTCTTT. Translating it yields CAWSPGQGTNTEAFF. Looking up the rest from reference TRBV30 and TRBJ1-1 gives the full variable domain: SQTIHQWPATLVQPVGSPLSLECTVEGTSNPNLYWYRQAAGRGLQLLFYSVGIGQISSEVPQNLSASRPQDRQFILSSKKLLLSDSGFYLCAWSPGQGTNTEAFFGQGTRLTVV.

Of note for this clone: Other DNA sequences of this sample code for an identical CDR3. The rearrangement uses TRBV3-1 (or the pseudogene TRBV3-2) and TRBJ2-5; no firm D call. Trimming removed 1 base at V and 1 base at J, with 7 bases between. Looked up from germline, CDR1 is LGHDT and CDR2 is YNNKEL (reference sequence). The CDR3 sequence is 14 residues long. The CDR3 sequence: CASSQAGSQETQYF. CDR3 nucleotide sequence: TGTGCCAGCAGCCAAGCTGGCAGCCAAGAGACCCAGTACTTC.